What follows are 23 T cell receptor beta chains derived from one specimen sequenced in a study of blood T cell repertoires in COVID-19. Sequencing used immunoSEQ multiplex PCR; TCRdb keeps in-frame clones, though not all of them. The profile shows around 300,000 clones, roughly 84% of them singletons. What was sequenced was peripheral blood. All receptors come from a man in his fifties or sixties with active or convalescent COVID-19.

Of note for this clone: The sample contains more than one DNA sequence encoding this CDR3. This chain links TRBV7-2 with TRBJ1-2; 7 bases match TRBD1. Trimming removed 4 bases from V and 5 bases from J; junction bases left unmatched: 4. Germline CDR1 SGHTA, CDR2 FQGNSA. The CDR3 is 13 residues long. Here the CDR3 reads CASSSTGEYGYTF. The CDR3 DNA reads TGTGCCAGCAGCTCTACAGGGGAGTATGGCTACACCTTC. The whole variable domain, remainder taken from reference TRBV7-2 and TRBJ1-2, is GAGVSQSPSNKVTEKGKDVELRCDPISGHTALYWYRQSLGQGLEFLIYFQGNSAPDKSGLPSDRFSAERTGGSVSTLTIQRTQQEDSAVYLCASSSTGEYGYTFGSGTRLTVV.

In this sample, this clone turned up many times. The chain uses TRBV5-1 and TRBJ2-7, with TRBD1 matching over 7 bases. Germline CDR1 is SGHRS and CDR2 is YFSETQ. The CDR3 spans 14 residues. V trimming: 8 bases; J trimming: 5 bases; junction bases outside the gene matches: 13. The DNA of the CDR3 is TGCGCCAGTAGGGGGCAGACTTGGGGCCACGAGCAGTACTTC. It yields the protein CASRGQTWGHEQYF.

This clone was counted a single time. This chain connects TRBV27 to TRBJ1-2; D remains unclear. The V gene's germline CDR1 is MNHEY and CDR2 SMNVEV (reference sequence). V was clipped by 5 bases and J by 7 bases, with 14 bases between them. The CDR3 runs to 13 residues. This CDR3 reads CASSDPAGRGYTF. The CDR3 nucleotides read TGTGCCAGCAGTGACCCAGCTGGGCGTGGCTACACCTTC.

This sequence joins TRBV5-6 and TRBJ1-2, with D hard to call. Germline CDR1 SGHDT, CDR2 YYEEEE. Trimming pared 0 bases from V and 4 bases from J, leaving 7 bases between. The length of the CDR3 is 13 residues. The CDR3 reads CASSLGGVYGYTF. CDR3 in DNA: TGTGCCAGCAGCTTGGGCGGGGTCTATGGCTACACCTTC. The full variable domain, with the rest looked up from reference TRBV5-6 and TRBJ1-2, is DAGVTQSPTHLIKTRGQQVTLRCSPKSGHDTVSWYQQALGQGPQFIFQYYEEEERQRGNFPDRFSGHQFPNYSSELNVNALLLGDSALYLCASSLGGVYGYTFGSGTRLTVV.

The gene calls are TRBV2 and TRBJ1-1, with D perhaps TRBD1 (5 bases). This CDR3 is 12 amino acids long. Germline V lookup: CDR1 SNHLY, CDR2 FYNNEI. The CDR3 DNA reads TGTGCGAGAAGGGGAGGGCACACTGAAGCTTTCTTT. This codes for CARRGGHTEAFF.

V is TRBV3-1 (or the pseudogene TRBV3-2) and J is TRBJ2-5, with D uncertain. The CDR3 runs to 12 residues. V lost 0 bases and J 7 bases, leaving 6 bases between the germline ends. Germline V gene sequence: CDR1 LGHDT, CDR2 YNNKEL (reference sequence). The CDR3 coding sequence is TGTGCCAGCAGCCAAGAATGGAGGACCCAGTACTTC. It codes for CASSQEWRTQYF.

To note about this clone: The same CDR3 is also encoded by other DNA sequences in this sample. The chain joins TRBV18 to TRBJ2-7; no firm D call. The V and J ends lost 2 bases and 3 bases respectively, with 5 bases between them. The germline V gene encodes CDR1 KGHSH and CDR2 LQKENI. This CDR3 is built from 12 residues. In DNA, the CDR3 is TGTGCCAGCTCACCAACAGTCTACGAGCAGTACTTC. It codes for CASSPTVYEQYF.

J is TRBJ1-5 and V is TRBV6-6; 7 nucleotides line up with TRBD1. Germline CDR1 MNHNY, CDR2 SVGAGI (reference sequence). V dropped 2 bases and J dropped 4; count of bases not matched to a gene: 5. This CDR3 comprises 15 residues. In DNA, the CDR3 is TGTGCCAGCAGTTACAGGGGGCGGGTAAATCAGCCCCAGCATTTT. It encodes CASSYRGRVNQPQHF.

This clone has a handful of counts. The V and J genes are TRBV29-1 and TRBJ1-2; 7 bases match TRBD1. The CDR3 is 13 amino acids. Germline V gene data show CDR1 as SQVTM and CDR2 as ANQGSEA. J was trimmed by 4 bases and V by 5 bases; bases with no gene match: 7. CDR3 in DNA: TGCAGCGTTCATGGGGACAGATCCTATGGCTACACCTTC. The encoded protein is CSVHGDRSYGYTF.

CDR3 bases: TGTGCCAGCAGCTTAGTACTAGCGGGGGGCTTGGGCTCCTACAATGAGCAGTTCTTC. This gives the protein CASSLVLAGGLGSYNEQFF. J is TRBJ2-1 and V is TRBV7-2; 12 bases line up with TRBD2. The germline gives CDR1 SGHTA, CDR2 FQGNSA. CDR3 length: 19 residues. The V gene end was trimmed by 1 base and the J gene end by 0 bases; junction bases not matched to a gene: 7.

This chain links TRBV19 with TRBJ1-5; D gene uncertain. Germline loops: CDR1 LNHDA, CDR2 SQIVND (reference sequence). V dropped 5 bases and J dropped 3 bases, with 14 bases sitting between them. The CDR3 is made up of 15 amino acids. The CDR3 loop is CASSAISGNNQPQHF. The CDR3 DNA reads as TGTGCCAGTAGTGCCATTTCGGGGAACAATCAGCCCCAGCATTTT.

V is TRBV20-1 and J is TRBJ1-2; no definite D call. The CDR3 consists of 11 residues. Trimming removed 6 bases from V and 8 bases from J, with 13 bases in between. CDR1 DFQATT and CDR2 SNEGSKA come from the germline V gene (reference sequence). CDR3 residues: CSARAGLGYTF. CDR3 DNA sequence: TGCAGTGCGCGGGCAGGCTTAGGCTACACCTTC.

V usage is TRBV4-1 and J usage is TRBJ2-3, with a possible D match to TRBD1 (6 bases). The CDR3 is 12 residues long. V lost 6 bases and J 4 bases, leaving 8 bases between the germline ends. The germline V gene encodes CDR1 MGHRA and CDR2 YSYEKL. The CDR3 DNA reads as TGCGCCAGCAGACAGGGATCAGATACGCAGTATTTT. Translated, it gives CASRQGSDTQYF.

V and J are TRBV30 and TRBJ2-1; D is uncertain. The germline CDR1 and CDR2 sequences are GTSNPN and SVGIG (reference sequence). The CDR3 sequence is 12 residues long. V was trimmed by 2 bases and J by 3 bases, leaving 5 bases between them. CDR3 coding DNA: TGTGCCTGGAGTTATATCTACAATGAGCAGTTCTTC. Its protein is CAWSYIYNEQFF.

Here the CDR3 reads CASRIGTSGSYEQYF. As DNA, the CDR3 is TGTGCCAGCAGGATCGGGACTAGCGGGAGCTACGAGCAGTACTTC. The chain employs TRBV28 and TRBJ2-7; 14 bases map to TRBD2. The CDR3 is made up of 15 amino acids. V trimming: 6 bases; J trimming: 3 bases; junction bases outside the gene matches: 4. From germline, CDR1 is MDHEN and CDR2 SYDVKM.

The V gene is TRBV19, the J gene TRBJ2-5, with 10 bases lining up with TRBD1. V gave up 5 bases and J gave up 5 bases; unmatched junction bases: 8. Germline CDR1 is LNHDA and CDR2 is SQIVND (reference sequence). This CDR3 is built from 15 residues. In DNA form, the CDR3 reads TGTGCCAGTAGTCCTTGGGACAGGGGAAGGGAGACCCAGTACTTC. This gives the protein CASSPWDRGRETQYF.

V gene TRBV6-6 combines with J gene TRBJ1-2; D remains unclear. V shed 4 bases and J shed 6 bases, with 12 bases lying between them. The CDR3 contains 13 residues. Germline CDR1 and CDR2: MNHNY and SVGAGI (reference sequence). CDR3 bases: TGTGCCAGCAGTTGGAAGACACTAGATGGCTACACCTTC. It is translated as CASSWKTLDGYTF.

The chain employs TRBV18 and TRBJ1-6, with a possible D match to TRBD1 (6 bases). The CDR3 totals 14 residues. Germline V lookup: CDR1 KGHSH, CDR2 LQKENI. Trimming stripped 3 bases from V and 10 bases from J, with 13 bases between. The CDR3 DNA reads TGTGCCAGCTCACCTTGGACAGCGCCATCACCCCTCCACTTT. Translating it yields CASSPWTAPSPLHF.

CDR3 residues: CASSPFAPGQGGKNIQYF. The CDR3 DNA is TGTGCCAGCTCACCATTTGCCCCCGGACAGGGAGGGAAAAACATTCAGTACTTC. The rearrangement joins TRBV18 to TRBJ2-4, with D possibly matching TRBD1 (8 bases). The CDR3 runs 18 residues. The V end lost 2 bases, the J end lost 4 bases, and 21 bases lay between the germline ends. Germline V gene data show CDR1 as KGHSH and CDR2 as LQKENI.

A single count supports this clone. This sequence joins TRBV7-2 and TRBJ1-3; unclear D gene. V shed 1 base and J shed 0 bases, with 13 bases lying between them. CDR3 length: 17 residues. The germline CDR1 and CDR2 sequences are SGHTA and FQGNSA. CDR3 in DNA: TGTGCCAGCAGCTTAGAGTACAGTCGGAACTCTGGAAACACCATATATTTT. Residues: CASSLEYSRNSGNTIYF.

Of note for this clone: This same CDR3 is encoded by further DNA sequences in the sample. This chain connects TRBV5-1 to TRBJ1-3; no firm D call. Germline CDR1 reads SGHRS; CDR2 reads YFSETQ. Trimming took 4 bases from V and 0 from J, leaving 5 bases between them. The CDR3 has 13 amino acids. The CDR3 loop reads CASSEGSGNTIYF. CDR3 in DNA: TGCGCCAGCAGCGAGGGCTCTGGAAACACCATATATTTT.

The chain has TRBV5-1 and TRBJ1-5; possible D gene TRBD1, 6 bases. The CDR3 is 15 amino acids. V gave up 1 base and J gave up 6 bases, with 14 bases separating them. Germline assignment: CDR1 SGHRS and CDR2 YFSETQ. The DNA for the CDR3 is TGCGCCAGCAGCTTGTTTGGACAGTCTGGTCAGCCCCAGCATTTT. Encoded protein: CASSLFGQSGQPQHF.

The V call is TRBV29-1, the J call TRBJ2-1; perhaps TRBD2 as D (7 bases). This CDR3 is built from 12 residues. V gave up 6 bases and J gave up 6 bases, with 12 bases separating them. Looked up from germline, CDR1 is SQVTM and CDR2 is ANQGSEA. The CDR3 protein is CSVGGDANEQFF. The CDR3 nucleotides are TGCAGCGTAGGGGGGGACGCCAATGAGCAGTTCTTC.